A selection of T cell receptor beta chains follows, all from one sample in a study of vaccination and CD4 T cells after COVID-19. Each CDR3 protein gets one entry after TCRdb re-called the PCR reads with MiXCR. The sample gives about 2,700 distinct CDR3 sequences, around 24% of which show up once; approximately 24% is in the top ten. Their antigens remain unidentified. The source material was CD4+ T cells from blood, cultured in vitro. The receptor set was obtained from a human donor who had recovered from COVID-19. CDR3s include the opening cysteine and the closing phenylalanine or tryptophan. The D gene is left open where the match is weak. Expanded clones are given a class, and other clones once, few, many or no size at all.

J | size | D | length | V | DNA | CDR3
TRBJ1-6 | few | NA | 15 | TRBV5-6 | TGTGCCAGCAGCTTCAATACTAGCCCAGATTCACCCCTCCACTTT | CASSFNTSPDSPLHF
TRBJ2-3 | NA | NA | 14 | TRBV18 | TGTGCCAGCTCACCAGGCAGGGGCACAGATACGCAGTATTTT | CASSPGRGTDTQYF
TRBJ2-7 | NA | NA | 14 | TRBV5-1 | TGCGCCAGCAGCTTGGCACCAGAGGCCTACGAGCAGTACTTC | CASSLAPEAYEQYF
TRBJ1-3 | few | NA | 16 | TRBV4-2 | TGTGCCAGCAGCCGACAAGAGGCTTACTCTGGAAACACCATATATTTT | CASSRQEAYSGNTIYF
TRBJ1-5 | few | TRBD1 | 16 | TRBV5-1 | TGCGCCAGCAGCTTACAGGGGATCGGCAGCAATCAGCCCCAGCATTTT | CASSLQGIGSNQPQHF
TRBJ2-5 | medium-sized | NA | 14 | TRBV7-2 | TGTGCCAGCAGCTTACAGGGCGGGTGGGAGACCCAGTACTTC | CASSLQGGWETQYF
TRBJ2-3 | few | TRBD1 | 15 | TRBV6-1 | TGTGCCAGCAGATTCCAGGGGGCTAGGACAGATACGCAGTATTTT | CASRFQGARTDTQYF
TRBJ2-2 | medium-sized | NA | 15 | TRBV6-1 | TGTGCCAGCAGTCACAGGGGGGGGGGCACCGGGGAGCTGTTTTTT | CASSHRGGGTGELFF
TRBJ2-3 | NA | TRBD2 | 16 | TRBV20-1 | TGCAGTGCTAGTTTTGCGGGAGGGCCGGGCACAGATACGCAGTATTTT | CSASFAGGPGTDTQYF
TRBJ1-1 | NA | NA | 15 | TRBV6-1 | TGTGCCAGCAGTGAAGCTACGGGGGTATATACTGAAGCTTTCTTT | CASSEATGVYTEAFF
TRBJ1-6 | few | NA | 14 | TRBV2 | TGTGCCAGCAGAGATACAGGAGGACTGCAACCCCTCCACTTT | CASRDTGGLQPLHF
TRBJ1-3 | few | NA | 14 | TRBV11-3 | TGTGCCAGCAGCCCAGGACAGCCTGGAAACACCATATATTTT | CASSPGQPGNTIYF
TRBJ2-7 | NA | NA | 14 | TRBV5-1 | TGCGCCAGCAGCTTGGAGGAACCACCCTACGAGCAGTACTTC | CASSLEEPPYEQYF
TRBJ2-5 | NA | TRBD2 | 16 | TRBV20-1 | TGCAGTGCTAGAGTAGCACGGGGGCGGGGGGATGAGACCCAGTACTTC | CSARVARGRGDETQYF
TRBJ2-2 | NA | NA | 14 | TRBV10-3 | TGTGCCATCAGAGATTCTAGGGACACCGGGGAGCTGTTTTTT | CAIRDSRDTGELFF
TRBJ2-3 | few | NA | 16 | TRBV11-3 | TGTGCCAGCAGCCCCGGGACAACGCTTAGCACAGATACGCAGTATTTT | CASSPGTTLSTDTQYF
TRBJ1-4 | NA | NA | 13 | TRBV7-9 | TGTGCCATCCGCCAAGTAACTAATGAAAAACTGTTTTTT | CAIRQVTNEKLFF
TRBJ1-5 | medium-sized | NA | 16 | TRBV19 | TGTGCCAGTAGTATAGCTTCACAGGGTGAAGGGCAGCCCCAGCATTTT | CASSIASQGEGQPQHF
TRBJ2-7 | few | NA | 14 | TRBV20-1 | TGCAGTGCTAGAGATGTCGTTAAGGCGTACGAGCAGTACTTC | CSARDVVKAYEQYF
TRBJ2-5 | NA | NA | 17 | TRBV6-5 | TGTGCCAGCAGTTACTCGAGCTTGACAGGAGATAAAGAGACCCAGTACTTC | CASSYSSLTGDKETQYF
TRBJ2-1 | once | NA | 16 | TRBV12-3/TRBV12-4 | NA | CASSFFGQGILGGQFF
TRBJ1-2 | few | NA | 13 | TRBV6-1 | TGTGCCAGCACGGGGGCCTTTAACTATGGCTACACCTTC | CASTGAFNYGYTF
TRBJ1-1 | medium-sized | NA | 17 | TRBV10-3 | TGTGCCATCAGTGACCCCTGGTCGGGGCGCATGAACACTGAAGCTTTCTTT | CAISDPWSGRMNTEAFF
TRBJ1-1 | few | TRBD1 | 14 | TRBV19 | TGTGCCAGTAGTATACAGGGGGGGAACACTGAAGCTTTCTTT | CASSIQGGNTEAFF
TRBJ2-2 | few | NA | 15 | TRBV19 | TGTGCCAGTAGTATATTTCCAGGGAACACCGGGGAGCTGTTTTTT | CASSIFPGNTGELFF
TRBJ2-5 | few | NA | 15 | TRBV4-2 | TGTGCCAGCAGCCTGGAAGGGCAGGAAGGGGAGACCCAGTACTTC | CASSLEGQEGETQYF
TRBJ2-7 | large | TRBD2 | 15 | TRBV6-5 | TGTGCCAGCAGTTACTCGTCGGGGGGTTACTACGAGCAGTACTTC | CASSYSSGGYYEQYF
TRBJ2-7 | few | NA | 16 | TRBV21-1 | TGTGCCAGCAGCTGCGGACTAGCGGGATCCCCCTACGAGCAGTACTTC | CASSCGLAGSPYEQYF
TRBJ2-5 | few | NA | 14 | TRBV28 | TGTGCCAGCAGTGGGGCCCAACAAACGGAGACCCAGTACTTC | CASSGAQQTETQYF
TRBJ2-1 | once | TRBD2 | 14 | TRBV7-3 | TGTGCCAGCAGCTTAGACGGGGGGGTTAATGAGCAGTTCTTC | CASSLDGGVNEQFF
TRBJ2-2 | NA | NA | 13 | TRBV15 | TGTGCCACCAGCATCCCGGGGACCGGGGAGCTGTTTTTT | CATSIPGTGELFF
TRBJ1-2 | NA | TRBD1 | 12 | TRBV29-1 | TGCAGCGGAGGACAGGGGGACTATGGCTACACCTTC | CSGGQGDYGYTF
TRBJ1-1 | few | NA | 17 | TRBV27 | TGTGCCAGCAGTTTATTTCGTCTTGTGGCTCGGGGCACTGAAGCTTTCTTT | CASSLFRLVARGTEAFF
TRBJ2-1 | medium-sized | NA | 18 | TRBV4-3 | TGCGCCAGCAGCCAAGAGGCCAACCGGGACATTAACAACAATGAGCAGTTCTTC | CASSQEANRDINNNEQFF
TRBJ2-7 | few | NA | 13 | TRBV15 | TGTGCCACCAGCACCCCAGGGTCCTACGAGCAGTACTTC | CATSTPGSYEQYF
TRBJ2-7 | NA | NA | 13 | TRBV20-1 | TGCAGTGCCAGGGGGGCGGGAGTCGGCGAGCAGTACTTC | CSARGAGVGEQYF
TRBJ2-1 | NA | NA | 13 | TRBV6-4 | TGTGCCAGCAGTGGGGGGCCCGGGGATGAGCAGTTCTTC | CASSGGPGDEQFF
TRBJ2-5 | NA | NA | 17 | TRBV7-2 | TGTGCCAGCAGCTTAGCCCCAGGGACGGTGAGAGGAGAGACCCAGTACTTC | CASSLAPGTVRGETQYF
TRBJ1-5 | NA | NA | 14 | TRBV3-1 | TGTGCCAGCAGCGTGGGACTGAACAATCAGCCCCAGCATTTT | CASSVGLNNQPQHF
TRBJ2-2 | NA | NA | 16 | TRBV20-1 | TGCAGTGCTAGACGGGCGGCAGGGCTGGGTCCCGGGGAGCTGTTTTTT | CSARRAAGLGPGELFF
TRBJ1-5 | few | NA | 15 | TRBV2 | TGTGCCAGCACCCGGGAGGGAGGGAGCAATCAGCCCCAGCATTTT | CASTREGGSNQPQHF
TRBJ2-3 | few | TRBD2 | 16 | TRBV7-7 | TGTGCTAGCAGCTTAATAGCGGGGGGGCCACCAGATACGCAGTATTTT | CASSLIAGGPPDTQYF
TRBJ2-7 | few | NA | 16 | TRBV6-5 | TGTGCCAGCAGTTACTTTTCGGATGGGATCTCCTACGAGCAGTACTTC | CASSYFSDGISYEQYF
TRBJ2-7 | medium-sized | TRBD1 | 14 | TRBV6-1 | TGTGCCAGCAGCATGGGACAGGGTGCCCACGAGCAGTACTTC | CASSMGQGAHEQYF
TRBJ2-1 | NA | TRBD2 | 16 | TRBV11-3 | TGTGCCAGCAGCTTAAGGGGTAGCGGGGTGTTGGCTGAGCAGTTCTTC | CASSLRGSGVLAEQFF
TRBJ1-1 | NA | NA | 17 | TRBV6-1 | TGTGCCAGCAGCCACCCCCGCTGGGGGGGGCCGAACACTGAAGCTTTCTTT | CASSHPRWGGPNTEAFF